This is a list of T cell receptor beta chains from one sample in a study of brain T cells in children with intractable seizures. Sequenced by immunoSEQ multiplex PCR; TCRdb stores in-frame clones only, minus some. Here the sample spans 50,000 to 75,000 clones, about 96% being singletons. Sequencing used peripheral blood, obtained at surgery. Every receptor here comes from a boy younger than two with focal cortical dysplasia and intractable seizures. Both conserved end residues are part of each CDR3.

v_call cdr3_aa
TRBV5-1 CASSWTANSPLHF
TRBV28 CASSLWDASGTTDTQYF
TRBV7-2 CASSAQGLAGGVRTDTQYF
TRBV7-2 CASSSPRTSGRRVQDTQYF
TRBV7-9 CASSLATNKGNSGANVLTF
TRBV9 CASSALGLAGTDTQYF
TRBV19 CASKVSGSLSIDEQYF
TRBV16 CASSQELTGRYQPQHF
TRBV18 CASSDRDRDTDTQYF
TRBV7-2 CASSWDGFTDTQYF
TRBV19 CASGLAGDTDTQYF
TRBV11-2 CASSRGTVNTEAFF
TRBV7-9 CAGNEQFF
TRBV3-1/TRBV3-2 CASSRRGTGSGANVLTF
TRBV9 CASSVVSGDGGTQYF
TRBV5-1 CASSPQGGETQYF
TRBV2 CASSGDRAFFIAEAFF
TRBV18 CASSPPGQLSGNTIYF
TRBV11-1 CASRPRASGGRETQYF
TRBV28 CASTPDRGEAFF
TRBV28 CASSARPGAATGELFF
TRBV3-1/TRBV3-2 CASSQLAGARYNEQFF
TRBV7-6 CASSYRPAGPYEQYF
TRBV7-9 CASSLRQENTEAFF
TRBV5-4 CASSLELAASGETQYF
TRBV28 CASSLPGANVLTF
TRBV2 CASRKGGGGGITLTLHF
TRBV5-6 CASSLRGRFQPQHF
TRBV7-8 CASSAGAGTGVYEQYF
TRBV5-6 CASSSTLGMATLGRDTQYF
TRBV4-3 CASQQDATVLPPNQPQHF
TRBV18 CASSPISGSDTEAFF